This section outlines one T cell receptor (beta chain) sequence together with its context. The antigen remains undetermined. The data were taken from a study of T cell responses to AZD1222 COVID-19 vaccine. Notes on the study in general: Variant regions that are unmutated are reportedly the target of nearly half of spike-specific TCRs.

This table comes from immunoSEQ multiplex PCR, and its TCRdb copy is limited to in-frame clones, with some not included. This sample yields approximately 120,000 clones, of which about 89% are seen a single time; more than 4% belongs to the top ten. Germline V gene sequence: CDR1 SGHRS, CDR2 YFSETQ. The CDR3 is 14 residues long. V was cut by 0 bases and J by 1 base, with 7 bases left in between. This TCR came from an adult in good health. Here the sequenced sample was peripheral blood, taken on day 0 of AZD1222 vaccination. The chain joins TRBV5-1 to TRBJ1-1; tentatively, D is TRBD1 (6 bases). The DNA of the CDR3 is TGCGCCAGCAGCTTGGTCAGGGGGAACACTGAAGCTTTCTTT. It encodes CASSLVRGNTEAFF. The full variable domain, with the rest looked up from reference TRBV5-1 and TRBJ1-1, is KAGVTQTPRYLIKTRGQQVTLSCSPISGHRSVSWYQQTPGQGLQFLFEYFSETQRNKGNFPGRFSGRQFSNSRSEMNVSTLELGDSALYLCASSLVRGNTEAFFGQGTRLTVV.